This T cell receptor (beta chain) was sequenced in a study of CD8 T cells in Susac syndrome. Details on this clonotype: The antigen is unknown.

Study-level findings and limits: The study's TCR sequencing and HLA analysis covered a relatively small number of individuals, and the study acknowledged this.

The germline gives CDR1 GTSNPN, CDR2 SVGIG (reference sequence). This CDR3 has 14 amino acids. Trimming took 2 bases from V and 0 from J; bases not matched to a gene: 1. TCR beta from blood CD8+ and CD4+ T cells was sequenced. FACS was used to enrich TEMRA cells, whereas the CD8+ and CD4+ T cells were obtained by negative isolation. Random hexamers served to reverse transcribe about 0.5 to 1 ug RNA. The method of amplification for TCR beta CDR3 was immunoSEQ multiplex PCR, covering 54 Vbeta and 13 Jbeta. TCRdb reprocessed the immunoSEQ multiplex PCR reads via MiXCR and lists one record per CDR3 protein. The sample has under 350,000 distinct CDR3 sequences, about 90% seen once.

The receptor comes from a human donor with multiple sclerosis. The chain is built from TRBV30 and TRBJ2-1; TRBD2 agrees at 7 bases. Sequences were obtained from CD4+ T cells from PBMCs. CDR3 sequence: CAWSSGISYNEQFF. The CDR3 DNA is TGTGCCTGGAGTAGCGGGATCTCCTACAATGAGCAGTTCTTC.